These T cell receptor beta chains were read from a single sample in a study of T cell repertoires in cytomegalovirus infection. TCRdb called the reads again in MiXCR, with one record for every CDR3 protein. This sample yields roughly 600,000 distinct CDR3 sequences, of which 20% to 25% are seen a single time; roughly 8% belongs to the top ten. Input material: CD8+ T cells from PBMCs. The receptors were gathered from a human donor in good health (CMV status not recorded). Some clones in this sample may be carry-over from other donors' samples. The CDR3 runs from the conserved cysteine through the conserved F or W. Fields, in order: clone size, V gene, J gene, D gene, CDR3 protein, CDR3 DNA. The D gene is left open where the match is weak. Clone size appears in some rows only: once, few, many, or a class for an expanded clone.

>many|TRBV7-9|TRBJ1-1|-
CASSDRTEAFF
TGTGCCAGCAGCGACAGAACTGAAGCTTTCTTT
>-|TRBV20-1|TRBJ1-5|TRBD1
CSARDLRGGGSQPQHF
TGCAGTGCTAGAGATCTACGAGGGGGCGGCAGTCAGCCCCAGCATTTT
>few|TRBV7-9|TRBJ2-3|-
CASSAPGSSTDTQYF
TGTGCCAGCAGCGCCCCTGGGTCTAGCACAGATACGCAGTATTTT
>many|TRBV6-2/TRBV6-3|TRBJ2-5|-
CASSYSIVDRTQYF
TGTGCCAGCAGTTACTCGATCGTCGATCGGACCCAGTACTTC
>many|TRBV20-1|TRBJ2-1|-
CSARDRTYNEQFF
TGCAGTGCTAGGGACAGAACGTACAATGAGCAGTTCTTC
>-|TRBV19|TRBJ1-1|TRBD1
CVSSIGGDGNTEAFF
TGTGTCAGTAGTATAGGGGGCGACGGGAACACTGAAGCTTTCTTT
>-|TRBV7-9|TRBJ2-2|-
CASSPEANESGELFF
TGTGCCAGCAGCCCCGAAGCGAACGAGTCCGGGGAGCTGTTTTTT
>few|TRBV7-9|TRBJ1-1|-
CASSLARPANTEAFF
TGTGCCAGCAGCTTAGCTCGCCCAGCTAACACTGAAGCTTTCTTT
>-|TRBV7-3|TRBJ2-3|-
CASSPTGATTITDTQYF
TGTGCCAGCAGCCCAACGGGGGCCACAACTATCACAGATACGCAGTATTTT
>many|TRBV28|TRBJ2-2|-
CASSLLEGVNTGELFF
TGTGCCAGCAGCTTGCTTGAGGGGGTGAACACCGGGGAGCTGTTTTTT
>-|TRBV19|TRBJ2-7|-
CASSPTRVLHEQYF
TGTGCCAGTAGCCCTACCAGGGTTCTCCACGAGCAGTACTTC
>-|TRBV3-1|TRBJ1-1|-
CASSQEVGRTMNTEAFF
TGTGCCAGCAGCCAAGAGGTTGGCAGAACCATGAACACTGAAGCTTTCTTT
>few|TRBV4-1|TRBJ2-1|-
CASSQAPILGEQFF
TGCGCCAGCAGCCAAGCCCCTATTTTGGGGGAACAGTTCTTC
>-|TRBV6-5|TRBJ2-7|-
CASSYSDGEREQYF
TGTGCCAGCAGTTACTCGGATGGGGAGCGCGAGCAGTACTTC
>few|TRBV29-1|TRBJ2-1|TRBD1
CSVRDRGVVEQFF
TGCAGCGTTCGGGACAGGGGAGTAGTTGAGCAGTTCTTC
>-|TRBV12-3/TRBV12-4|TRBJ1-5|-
CASSFLPGRVSNQPQHF
TGTGCCAGCAGTTTCCTCCCGGGACGGGTTAGCAATCAGCCCCAGCATTTT